This T cell receptor beta chain emerged from a study of blood T cell repertoires in COVID-19. At the level of the study: Sites across the United States, Italy and Spain contributed samples from acute and convalescent COVID-19. Nucleic acid was either cDNA or gDNA, and it came from T cells, B-cell-depleted T cells, or PBMCs.

Germline V gives CDR1 ENHRY, CDR2 SYGVKD. The CDR3 runs to 15 residues. Deletions cut 6 bases from V and 0 bases from J, with 12 bases between. In the study's own analysis: By means of reference gene primer amplification, nucleated cell counts were estimated. Method: immunoSEQ multiplex PCR; TCRdb's copy keeps in-frame clones and lacks some. V, J and clone size derive from that table, while D and trimming were established from the DNA sequence. The data show about 60,000 clones, with around 87% seen just once and 10% to 15% held by the top ten. The sequence was obtained from a man between 60 and 75 years old with active COVID-19. The source material was peripheral blood. The rearrangement links TRBV10-3 to TRBJ1-3; D possibly corresponds to TRBD1 (6 bases). CDR3 region: CAIRDTGISGNTIYF. The DNA for the CDR3 is TGTGCCATCAGGGATACAGGGATCTCTGGAAACACCATATATTTT.